This is a list of T cell receptor beta chains from one sample in a study of vaccination and CD4 T cells after COVID-19. These receptors have no identified antigens. TCRdb analysed the PCR reads with MiXCR anew, one entry per CDR3 protein. The table records several thousand distinct CDR3 sequences, 61% of them present only once. The starting material was cultured CD4+ T cells from blood, obtained after SARS-CoV-2 vaccination. These receptors all stem from a human donor with COVID-19. The CDR3 runs from the conserved cysteine through the conserved F or W. Fields, in order: V gene, D gene, J gene, clone size, CDR3 DNA, CDR3 protein. A D gene is named only where the DNA matches it firmly. Where a row states a size, it is once, few, many or the class of an expanded clone; other rows omit it.

>TRBV6-1|TRBD1|TRBJ1-5|-
TGTGCCAGCACCTACGGACAGGGAGGGCCCCAGCATTTT
CASTYGQGGPQHF
>TRBV18|TRBD1|TRBJ2-7|-
TGTGCCAGCTCACAGGGACAGGGGGCCGCTGGCGAGCAGTACTTC
CASSQGQGAAGEQYF
>TRBV7-6|-|TRBJ2-5|few
TGTGCCAGCAGCTTTTCCACCCTTTTCCAAGAGACCCAGTACTTC
CASSFSTLFQETQYF
>TRBV20-1|TRBD1|TRBJ1-1|-
TGCAGTGCTATGACCCTTACAAACCGGGACAGGGGGCGTCCCTTT
CSAMTLTNRDRGRPF
>TRBV7-3|-|TRBJ2-2|few
TGTGCCAGCAGCTCTCGGGGACTTGACACCGGGGAGCTGTTTTTT
CASSSRGLDTGELFF
>TRBV19|TRBD1|TRBJ1-2|-
TGTGCCAGTAGTCGAGCACGGGCCACAGGGGATCTAAATGGCTACACCTTC
CASSRARATGDLNGYTF
>TRBV20-1|-|TRBJ1-2|-
TGTTTATGCCCGGACTATGGCTACACCTTC
CLCPDYGYTF
>TRBV19|-|TRBJ1-3|once
TGTGCCAGTAGTATCTTCGCGACTGGTAACACCATATATTTT
CASSIFATGNTIYF
>TRBV6-1|TRBD1|TRBJ1-1|few
TGTGCCAGCACCGGAATAGCCGGTATCGGGACAGCCTCTGAAGCTTTCTTT
CASTGIAGIGTASEAFF
>TRBV6-1|-|TRBJ1-1|-
TGTGCCAGCAGTAGGTGGACAGTGAACACTGAAGCTTTCTTT
CASSRWTVNTEAFF
>TRBV20-1|-|TRBJ1-4|-
TGCAGTGCTATGGACGGGGGGTATGAAAAACTGTTTTTT
CSAMDGGYEKLFF
>TRBV12-3/TRBV12-4|-|TRBJ1-5|-
TGTGCCAGCAGACGCGGGGATCAGCCCCAGCATTTT
CASRRGDQPQHF
>TRBV10-3|-|TRBJ1-2|-
TGTGCCATCAGTGAGGTGGGGCGGTGGTCTTCTGGCTACACCTTC
CAISEVGRWSSGYTF
>TRBV20-1|-|TRBJ1-4|-
TGCAGTGCTAGAGCCTCACGACGTGGTAATGAAAAACTGTTTTTT
CSARASRRGNEKLFF
>TRBV6-1|-|TRBJ1-5|few
TGTGCCAGCAGTCGGGACGGCGGCAATCAGCCCCAGCATTTT
CASSRDGGNQPQHF
>TRBV18|-|TRBJ2-2|-
TGTGCCAGCTCACCAATTCCGGTAAACACCGGGGAGCTGTTTTTT
CASSPIPVNTGELFF
>TRBV24-1|-|TRBJ2-3|-
TGTGCCACCAGTGGTGACACAGATACGCAGTATTTT
CATSGDTDTQYF
>TRBV9|TRBD1|TRBJ1-2|-
TGTGCCAGCGCCCGGGACAGACATTATGGCTACACCTTC
CASARDRHYGYTF
>TRBV6-5|-|TRBJ2-2|once
TGTGCCAGCAGTTACTCGATCAGGGAGGTCGGGGAGCTGTTTTTT
CASSYSIREVGELFF
>TRBV7-2|TRBD1|TRBJ2-1|-
TGTGCCAGCAGCCCGACAGGGGATGAGCAGTTCTTC
CASSPTGDEQFF
>TRBV19|-|TRBJ1-5|once
TGTGCCAGTAAGAGTGGAGGGCTGAGTCTGCAGCCCCAGCATTTT
CASKSGGLSLQPQHF
>TRBV7-2|-|TRBJ2-2|-
TGTGCCAGCAGCCCCCAGCTCACCGGGGAGCTGTTTTTT
CASSPQLTGELFF
>TRBV6-5|TRBD1|TRBJ1-4|-
TGTGCCAGCAGTTTGACAGGGGATTGGAAAAAACTGTTTTTT
CASSLTGDWKKLFF
>TRBV5-5|-|TRBJ1-5|once
TGTGCCAGCAGCTTGGACAGGGTGAATCAGCCCCAGCATTTT
CASSLDRVNQPQHF
>TRBV6-4|-|TRBJ1-2|-
TGTGCCAGCAGTGAAAAACCCGGGGCAGCTTATGGCTACACCTTC
CASSEKPGAAYGYTF
>TRBV6-1|-|TRBJ1-5|few
TGTGCCAGCATCACGACTGGAGGAACTCAGCCCCAGCATTTT
CASITTGGTQPQHF